This entry is about one T cell receptor (beta chain). The sample comes from a study of blood T cell repertoires in COVID-19. Overall study context: COVID-19 samples from acute and convalescent phases originated in the United States, Italy and Spain.

Only in-frame clones appear in the TCRdb table, and some are missing; sequencing was by immunoSEQ multiplex PCR. The table records about 340,000 clones, around four fifths of them present only once. What was sequenced was peripheral blood. The sequence was obtained from a man under 40 with active or convalescent COVID-19.

In DNA form, the CDR3 reads TGTGCCAGCAGCGTGGACAGGGCCAGGTTTGAGACCCAGTACTTC. Protein: CASSVDRARFETQYF. V usage is TRBV5-8 and J usage is TRBJ2-5; 8 bases are a match to TRBD1. The CDR3 has 15 residues. V gave up 4 bases and J gave up 5 bases; unmatched junction bases: 10. Germline CDR1 is SGHTS and CDR2 is YDEGEE.